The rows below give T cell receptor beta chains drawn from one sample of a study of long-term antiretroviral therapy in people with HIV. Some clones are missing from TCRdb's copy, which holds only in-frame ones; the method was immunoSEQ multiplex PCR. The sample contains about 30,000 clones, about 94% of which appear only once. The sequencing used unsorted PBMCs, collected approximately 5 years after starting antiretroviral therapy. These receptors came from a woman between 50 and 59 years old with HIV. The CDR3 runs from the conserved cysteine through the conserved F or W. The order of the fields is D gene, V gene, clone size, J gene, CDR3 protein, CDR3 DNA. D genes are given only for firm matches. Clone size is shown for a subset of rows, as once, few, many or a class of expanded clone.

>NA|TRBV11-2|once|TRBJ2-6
CASSLEQGWRANVLTF
TGTGCCAGCAGCTTAGAACAGGGTTGGCGGGCCAACGTCCTGACTTTC
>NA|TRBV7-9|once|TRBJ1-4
CASSLRGEAAPTLFF
TGTGCCAGCAGCTTGCGAGGTGAGGCAGCTCCAACACTGTTTTTT
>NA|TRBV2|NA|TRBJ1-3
CASSGTFGNTIYF
TGTGCCAGCAGTGGGACGTTCGGAAACACCATATATTTT
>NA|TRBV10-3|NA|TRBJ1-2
CASFGDRGYGYTF
TGTGCCTCTTTCGGGGATAGGGGCTATGGCTACACCTTC
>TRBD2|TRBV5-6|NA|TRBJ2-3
CASSLVAGGPDTQYF
TGTGCCAGCAGCTTGGTTGCGGGGGGGCCAGATACGCAGTATTTT
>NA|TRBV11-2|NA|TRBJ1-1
CASSLARGGTEAFF
TGTGCCAGCAGCTTAGCTCGGGGAGGCACTGAAGCTTTCTTT
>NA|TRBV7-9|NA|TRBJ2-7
CASSPSSYEQYF
TGTGCCAGCAGCCCCAGCTCCTACGAGCAGTACTTC
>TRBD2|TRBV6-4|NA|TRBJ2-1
CASSRQAGGPYNEQFF
TGTGCCAGCAGTAGACAAGCGGGGGGTCCCTACAATGAGCAGTTCTTC
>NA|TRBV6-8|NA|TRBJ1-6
CASSFDRQQGNHNSPLHF
TGTGCCAGCAGTTTTGATAGGCAGCAGGGTAATCATAATTCACCCCTCCACTTT
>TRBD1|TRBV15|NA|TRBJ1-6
CATSRMGQGSGSSPLHF
TGTGCCACCAGCCGAATGGGACAGGGGAGCGGGAGTTCACCCCTCCACTTT
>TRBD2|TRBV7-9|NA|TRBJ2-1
CASSLEGTSHYNEQFF
TGTGCCAGCAGCTTAGAGGGGACTAGCCACTACAATGAGCAGTTCTTC
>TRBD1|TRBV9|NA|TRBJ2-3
CASSVGGGTGSRDTQYF
TGTGCCAGCAGCGTAGGAGGGGGGACAGGAAGCAGGGATACGCAGTATTTT
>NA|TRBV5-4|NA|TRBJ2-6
CASSLAGGANVLTF
TGTGCCAGCAGCTTGGCTGGGGGTGCCAACGTCCTGACTTTC
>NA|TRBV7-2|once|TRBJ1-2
CASSLDGRGYTF
TGTGCCAGCAGCTTAGACGGTCGTGGCTACACCTTC
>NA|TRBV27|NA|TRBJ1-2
CASSLVGASYGYTF
TGTGCCAGCAGTTTAGTGGGCGCATCCTATGGCTACACCTTC
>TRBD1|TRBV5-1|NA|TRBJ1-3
CASSPSIGTASGNTIYF
TGCGCCAGCAGCCCCTCCATTGGGACAGCCTCTGGAAACACCATATATTTT
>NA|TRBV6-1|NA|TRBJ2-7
CASRREGVYEQYF
TGTGCCAGCAGGAGAGAAGGCGTCTACGAGCAGTACTTC
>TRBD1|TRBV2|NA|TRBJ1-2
CASRGTENYGYTF
TGTGCCAGCAGGGGGACAGAGAACTATGGCTACACCTTC
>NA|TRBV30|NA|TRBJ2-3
CAWSTGGGTDTQYF
TGTGCCTGGAGTACCGGCGGGGGCACAGATACGCAGTATTTT
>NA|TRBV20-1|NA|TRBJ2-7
CSATLDGEQYF
TGCAGTGCGACATTAGACGGGGAGCAGTACTTC
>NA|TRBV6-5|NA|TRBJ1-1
CASSQNGQFGTEAFF
TGTGCCAGCAGCCAGAACGGACAGTTTGGCACTGAAGCTTTCTTT
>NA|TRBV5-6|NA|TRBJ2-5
CASSWGSREETQYF
TGTGCCAGCAGCTGGGGTTCGCGTGAGGAGACCCAGTACTTC
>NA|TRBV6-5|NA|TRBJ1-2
CASSEIGRGYTF
TGTGCCAGCAGTGAAATCGGCAGGGGCTACACCTTC